A selection of T cell receptor beta chains follows, all from one sample in a study of CDR3 diversity in severe acne. A single record per CDR3 protein comes from TCRdb applying MiXCR to the PCR reads. The sample has over 85,000 distinct CDR3 sequences, approximately 47% seen once; the top ten hold roughly 12%. The sequencing sample was made of blood. Receptor source: a male donor with acne. Each CDR3 is given with its conserved first and last residue. D genes are given only for firm matches. Clone size is not always given. Where it is, it says once, few, many or a class for expanded clones.

TGCAGCGTTACCAGGACAGGCTACGAGCAGTACTTC | CSVTRTGYEQYF | few | TRBJ2-7 | TRBV29-1 | TRBD1
TGTGCCAGCAGCCCACCAACAGGGGCGCACTCTGGAAACACCATATATTTT | CASSPPTGAHSGNTIYF | - | TRBJ1-3 | TRBV7-3 | TRBD1
TGTGCCAGCAGAAACATAGAGACCTACGAGCAGTACTTC | CASRNIETYEQYF | once | TRBJ2-7 | TRBV5-4 | -
TGTGCCAGCAGAATCAACCGCGACCACACTGAAGCTTTCTTT | CASRINRDHTEAFF | many | TRBJ1-1 | TRBV6-6 | -
TGTGCCAGTAGCCCTAGACAGGGAAACCAGCCCCAGCATTTT | CASSPRQGNQPQHF | - | TRBJ1-5 | TRBV19 | TRBD1
TGTGCCAGCAGCGACCTAGCGGGAGGAGTGAGTCAGCCCCAGCATTTT | CASSDLAGGVSQPQHF | - | TRBJ1-5 | TRBV7-9 | -
TGTGCCAGCAGGTCATTCAATGAGCAGTTCTTC | CASRSFNEQFF | many | TRBJ2-1 | TRBV28 | -
TGTGCCAGCCAAGATCGGGGGAATAATTCACCCCTCCACTTT | CASQDRGNNSPLHF | - | TRBJ1-6 | TRBV2 | -
TGCGCCAGCAGGATCGGGACAGGGGCATCCTACGAGCAGTACTTC | CASRIGTGASYEQYF | - | TRBJ2-7 | TRBV2 | TRBD1
TGTGCCAGCAGCTCCACCGGAGGGGCACCCCTCCACTTT | CASSSTGGAPLHF | - | TRBJ1-6 | TRBV5-6 | -
TGCGCCAGCAGCAACTTAGCGGGGGGCTACAATGAGCAGTTCTTC | CASSNLAGGYNEQFF | - | TRBJ2-1 | TRBV5-1 | TRBD2
TGCGCCAGCAGCCCGACAGGGGCTTACACTGAAGCTTTCTTT | CASSPTGAYTEAFF | many | TRBJ1-1 | TRBV4-1 | TRBD1
TGTGCCAGCAGTTATCCCGGACTAGCCCAGAACACCGGGGAGCTGTTTTTT | CASSYPGLAQNTGELFF | - | TRBJ2-2 | TRBV2 | TRBD2
TGCAGTGCTAGGACCGCCGGGACTAGTCATCCCCCCGAAGGGACCCAGTACTTC | CSARTAGTSHPPEGTQYF | many | TRBJ2-5 | TRBV20-1 | TRBD2
TGCGCCAGCAGCCAAGGGGGACAGGGAGGTTCACCCCTCCACTTT | CASSQGGQGGSPLHF | many | TRBJ1-6 | TRBV4-1 | TRBD1
TGCGCCAGCAGCAATTTAGCGGGGGTTAACAATGAGCAGTTCTTC | CASSNLAGVNNEQFF | many | TRBJ2-1 | TRBV5-1 | TRBD2
TGTGCTAGCAGTGCGACGTACAATGAGCAGTTCTTC | CASSATYNEQFF | once | TRBJ2-1 | TRBV25-1 | -
TGTGCCAGCAGCTTGGGGGGGGCCTCCAAAAACATTCAGTACTTC | CASSLGGASKNIQYF | few | TRBJ2-4 | TRBV7-8 | -
TGTGCCAGCAGTCCAGGGACAGCTCAGAAGGAAGCTTTCTTT | CASSPGTAQKEAFF | - | TRBJ1-1 | TRBV10-3 | TRBD1
TGTGCCAGCGTTTCTAGCGGGAGGGATACGCAGTATTTT | CASVSSGRDTQYF | - | TRBJ2-3 | TRBV2 | TRBD2
TGTGCCACGTTGTTGGGGGTTCCATCGTACTCTGGAAACACCATATATTTT | CATLLGVPSYSGNTIYF | - | TRBJ1-3 | TRBV7-9 | -
TGCAGTGCCCTCCACCGACAGGGCCCTAACTATGGCTACACCTTC | CSALHRQGPNYGYTF | once | TRBJ1-2 | TRBV20-1 | TRBD1
TGTGCCATTTTGGGAAATGGCTACACCTTC | CAILGNGYTF | - | TRBJ1-2 | TRBV2 | -
TGTGCCAGCACCCACCCTTGGACAGGATCGGATACGCAGTATTTT | CASTHPWTGSDTQYF | many | TRBJ2-3 | TRBV12-3/TRBV12-4 | TRBD1
TGTGCCAGCAGCCTGCGCAGCATGAACACTGAAGCTTTCTTT | CASSLRSMNTEAFF | - | TRBJ1-1 | TRBV3-1 | -
TGCGCCAGCAGCCAAGACAGGGGAGAGACCCAGTACTTC | CASSQDRGETQYF | many | TRBJ2-5 | TRBV4-1 | -
TGTGCCAGCAGTCTAAAGACTAGCGGGAGGGGAAATGAGACCCAGTACTTC | CASSLKTSGRGNETQYF | - | TRBJ2-5 | TRBV12-3/TRBV12-4 | TRBD2
TGTGCCAGCAGTTTAGGTAGCGGGAGGAATGAGCAGTTCTTC | CASSLGSGRNEQFF | few | TRBJ2-1 | TRBV27 | TRBD2
TGTGCCAGCAGCTGGGACAGGGCGGGGGACGAGCAGTACTTC | CASSWDRAGDEQYF | many | TRBJ2-7 | TRBV5-6 | TRBD1
TGTGCCATGGGGGAGATGAACACTGAAGCTTTCTTT | CAMGEMNTEAFF | many | TRBJ1-1 | TRBV6-1 | -
TGTGCCAGCAGCTTGTCAATAGTCGGTGAGCAGTTCTTC | CASSLSIVGEQFF | many | TRBJ2-1 | TRBV7-8 | -
TGTGCCAGCAGCGCAGGGGTTAGGAGTTCCTACAATGAGCAGTTCTTC | CASSAGVRSSYNEQFF | many | TRBJ2-1 | TRBV5-8 | -
TGCAGCGTTGAAGGACACGCCTACGAGCAGTACTTC | CSVEGHAYEQYF | - | TRBJ2-7 | TRBV29-1 | -
TGCAGCGTTTCAGGACTTAATGAAAAACTGTTTTTT | CSVSGLNEKLFF | - | TRBJ1-4 | TRBV29-1 | -
TGTGCCAGCAGTGTTGGGGGGGCAGGTGGAGAGACCCAGTACTTC | CASSVGGAGGETQYF | - | TRBJ2-5 | TRBV2 | -
TGTGCCACCAAAGACAGCACCGATAGCTATGGCTACACCTTC | CATKDSTDSYGYTF | - | TRBJ1-2 | TRBV6-6 | -
TGCAGTGCTAGGGCCTGGGGCTACACCTTC | CSARAWGYTF | many | TRBJ1-2 | TRBV20-1 | -
TGTGCCACCAGCACGGTTAGCGGGAGGTTCCCTTACGAGCAGTACTTC | CATSTVSGRFPYEQYF | - | TRBJ2-7 | TRBV25-1 | TRBD2
TGTGCCAGCAGCAATGGACTAGCAACTAACACCGGGGAGCTGTTTTTT | CASSNGLATNTGELFF | - | TRBJ2-2 | TRBV7-2 | TRBD2
TGCGCCAGCAGGGCATGGGACTCCAACACCGGGGAGCTGTTTTTT | CASRAWDSNTGELFF | many | TRBJ2-2 | TRBV5-1 | -
TGCAGCGTGGGACAGGGTACATCAGAGACCCAGTACTTC | CSVGQGTSETQYF | - | TRBJ2-5 | TRBV29-1 | TRBD1